A single sample gave rise to the 15 T cell receptor beta chains below, sequenced in a study of beta chain features in type 1 diabetes. Study-wide results and limits: Shorter TCRB CDR3s, moderately but significantly so, were found in Type 1 diabetes patients in all four CD4+ subsets.

These receptors have no known antigen. Reverse transcribing all isolated RNA meant expressed TCRB transcripts were sequenced. Here immunoSEQ multiplex PCR was the method, and the copy in TCRdb shows in-frame clones only, minus some. The sample has 240,000 or so clones; around 13% are singletons. The sequencing sample was made of naive CD4+ T cells from blood. The receptor set was obtained from a man in his thirties or forties with type 1 diabetes.

This clone was picked up a small number of times. The CDR3 nucleotides read TGTGCCAGCAGCTGGGGCCTGGACGAGCAGTACTTC. Amino acids: CASSWGLDEQYF. The chain recombines TRBV5-6 with TRBJ2-7; a weak D match, TRBD1 (5 bases). Germline CDR1 SGHDT, CDR2 YYEEEE. V was trimmed by 3 bases and J by 5 bases, leaving 9 bases between them. This CDR3 region has 12 residues.

The chain couples TRBV30 to TRBJ1-2; 7 nucleotides align to TRBD1. The CDR3 contains 15 residues. Germline-derived CDR1 and CDR2 are GTSNPN and SVGIG (reference sequence). The V and J ends lost 3 bases and 2 bases, in that order; junction bases with no gene match: 9. The CDR3 sequence is CAWRRPGQSNYGYTF. In DNA, the CDR3 is TGTGCCTGGAGGAGGCCGGGACAGTCAAACTATGGCTACACCTTC.

This clone appeared a few times. The rearrangement joins TRBV5-1 to TRBJ2-7; 8 bases are shared with TRBD1. Germline CDR1 is SGHRS and CDR2 is YFSETQ. J gave up 3 bases and V 6 bases, and 2 bases lay outside the gene matches. The CDR3 has 12 amino acids. CDR3 DNA: TGCGCCAGCAACAGGGGGGACTACGAGCAGTACTTC. Protein: CASNRGDYEQYF.

This CDR3 is CASSLQASSYNEQFF. DNA for the CDR3: TGCGCCAGCAGCTTACAGGCGAGCTCCTACAATGAGCAGTTCTTC. V usage is TRBV5-1 and J usage is TRBJ2-1; D may be TRBD1 (5 bases). Trimming took 2 bases from V and 0 from J, leaving 9 bases between them. In germline, CDR1 is SGHRS, CDR2 YFSETQ. This CDR3 is 15 amino acids long.

On this clone: Other DNA sequences from this sample encode an identical CDR3 as well. The V gene is TRBV30, the J gene TRBJ1-1; TRBD1 might be the D (6 bases). CDR1 and CDR2 from the germline V gene are GTSNPN and SVGIG (reference sequence). The CDR3 totals 14 residues. V lost 1 base and J lost 0, with 9 bases in between. The CDR3 loop reads CAWSARTVNTEAFF. The CDR3 DNA sequence: TGTGCCTGGAGTGCCCGGACAGTGAACACTGAAGCTTTCTTT.

The V and J genes are TRBV19 and TRBJ1-1; no definite D call. Trimming removed 6 bases from V and 0 bases from J, with 8 bases in between. Looked up from germline, CDR1 is LNHDA and CDR2 is SQIVND (reference sequence). This CDR3 has 13 residues. The CDR3 DNA follows: TGTGCCAGTAGCGATCAGGTGAACACTGAAGCTTTCTTT. Its protein product is CASSDQVNTEAFF.

Notes on this clone: This sample also contains other DNA sequences that code for the same CDR3. The rearrangement links TRBV9 to TRBJ2-1, with TRBD1 matching 11 bases. V lost 3 bases, J lost 4 bases, and 3 bases stayed unmatched. The CDR3 runs to 15 residues. Germline V gene lookup returns CDR1 SGDLS and CDR2 YYNGEE. CDR3 sequence (DNA): TGTGCCAGCAGCGCTGGGACAGGGGGTTACAATGAGCAGTTCTTC. Its translation: CASSAGTGGYNEQFF.

The chain joins TRBV7-9 to TRBJ2-3, with 11 bases that match TRBD2. This CDR3 is built from 16 residues. Germline CDR1 SEHNR, CDR2 FQNEAQ (reference sequence). The junction had 0 bases not matched to a gene; V was cut back by 1 base and J by 0 bases. CDR3 bases: TGTGCCAGCAGCTTAGGGACTAGCGGGAGCACAGATACGCAGTATTTT. Amino acid sequence: CASSLGTSGSTDTQYF.

The table lists this clone with a few counts. The V call is TRBV19, the J call TRBJ2-7; a weak D match, TRBD1 (5 bases). The CDR3 covers 14 residues. The V end lost 4 bases, the J end lost 3 bases, and 13 bases lay between the germline ends. CDR1 and CDR2 (germline): LNHDA, SQIVND (reference sequence). CDR3 nucleotide sequence: TGTGCCAGTAGTAACGGGCAGGGCAGCTACGAGCAGTACTTC. Its protein is CASSNGQGSYEQYF.

This chain links TRBV19 with TRBJ2-2; 8 bases are a match to TRBD1. The germline V gene has CDR1 LNHDA and CDR2 SQIVND (reference sequence). With V trimmed by 6 bases and J by 3 bases, 6 bases remained unmatched. The CDR3 has 15 residues. CDR3 in DNA: TGTGCCAGTAGGGCTAACAGGGGGGACACCGGGGAGCTGTTTTTT. As protein: CASRANRGDTGELFF.

This clone was seen more than once but under ten times. This sample includes further DNA sequences coding for the same CDR3. The chain uses TRBV18 and TRBJ1-1; the match to TRBD1 covers 9 bases. CDR3 length: 14 amino acids. Germline V gene data show CDR1 as KGHSH and CDR2 as LQKENI. The ends lost 4 bases at V and 3 bases at J; junction bases unmatched: 3. CDR3 region: CASSRGQGDTEAFF. DNA for the CDR3: TGTGCCAGCTCACGGGGACAGGGAGACACTGAAGCTTTCTTT.

V and J are TRBV18 and TRBJ1-1; tentative D call: TRBD1 (5 bases). Between the trimmed V and J ends, which lost 3 bases and 4 bases, there was a span of 15 bases. The CDR3 covers 15 residues. Germline V gene sequence: CDR1 KGHSH, CDR2 LQKENI. The CDR3 DNA reads TGTGCCAGCTCACCGTCAGGGTATGAAGGCACTGAAGCTTTCTTT. Translated: CASSPSGYEGTEAFF.

This clone was recorded a few times. The chain has TRBV11-2 and TRBJ2-3; D might be TRBD1 (6 bases). The V end lost 1 base, the J end lost 2 bases, and 10 bases lay between the germline ends. Germline V gene sequence: CDR1 SGHAT, CDR2 FQNNGV. There are 15 residues in the CDR3. The CDR3 region is CASSLVQGYTDTQYF. For the CDR3, the DNA is TGTGCCAGCAGCTTAGTACAGGGATACACAGATACGCAGTATTTT. Variable domain in full (rest from reference TRBV11-2 and TRBJ2-3): EAGVAQSPRYKIIEKRQSVAFWCNPISGHATLYWYQQILGQGPKLLIQFQNNGVVDDSQLPKDRFSAERLKGVDSTLKIQPAKLEDSAVYLCASSLVQGYTDTQYFGPGTRLTVL.

This clone was seen a handful of times. The chain links TRBV19 to TRBJ1-5; D is unresolved. CDR1 is LNHDA, CDR2 SQIVND, per germline (reference sequence). Trimming left V 4 bases short and J 2 bases short, with 12 bases between. CDR3 size: 15 residues. CDR3 protein: CASSSGRSGNQPQHF. CDR3 coding DNA: TGTGCCAGTAGTAGTGGCAGGTCGGGCAATCAGCCCCAGCATTTT.

The chain has TRBV7-7 and TRBJ2-1, with 11 bases lining up with TRBD2. V lost 5 bases and J lost 11; bases outside the gene matches: 5. The CDR3 covers 13 residues. Germline V gene data show CDR1 as SSHAT and CDR2 as FNYEAQ (reference sequence). The CDR3 loop reads CASSETSGRQQFF. For the CDR3, the DNA is TGTGCCAGCAGCGAAACTAGCGGGAGACAGCAGTTCTTC.